These T cell receptor beta chains were read from a single sample in a study of tumor and adjacent non-tumor tissue in lung cancer. Using its own MiXCR run on the multiplex PCR reads, TCRdb lists one record per CDR3 protein. The sample records tens of thousands of distinct CDR3 sequences, around 65% being singletons. The sequencing input was distant non-tumor lung tissue. These receptors all come from a woman aged 45 to 65 with non-small cell lung cancer. Each CDR3 is given with its conserved first and last residue. Each record gives: J gene, D gene, V gene, clone size, CDR3 DNA, CDR3 protein. D genes are given only for firm matches. Where a row states a size, it is once, few, many or the class of an expanded clone; other rows omit it.

J: TRBJ2-5; D: TRBD1; V: TRBV7-9; size: -; DNA: TGTGTCAGCAGCTTGGGGACAGGGGATCAAGAGACCCAGTACTTC; CDR3: CVSSLGTGDQETQYF
J: TRBJ2-5; D: -; V: TRBV5-4; size: many; DNA: TGTGCCAGCAGCTTGGTAGCGGCCCCTCCCGAGACCCAGTACTTC; CDR3: CASSLVAAPPETQYF
J: TRBJ2-3; D: -; V: TRBV2; size: -; DNA: TGTGCCAACAGTGGGGCAGGACAGACGCAGTATTTT; CDR3: CANSGAGQTQYF
J: TRBJ2-1; D: TRBD2; V: TRBV11-2; size: -; DNA: TGTACCAGCTGCCTGATGACCGGGACTAGCGGACCAGAGCAGTTCTTC; CDR3: CTSCLMTGTSGPEQFF
J: TRBJ1-5; D: -; V: TRBV6-2/TRBV6-3; size: -; DNA: TGTGTCAGCAGCCCCACACAATGGGGGTACACTCAGCCCCAGCATTTT; CDR3: CVSSPTQWGYTQPQHF
J: TRBJ1-2; D: -; V: TRBV29-1; size: -; DNA: TGCATCGTTGTTCTAGGCCATGGCTACACCTTC; CDR3: CIVVLGHGYTF
J: TRBJ2-1; D: -; V: TRBV6-1; size: -; DNA: TGTGCCAGCAGCGCCACGGGGGCTATCAATGAGCTGTTCTTC; CDR3: CASSATGAINELFF
J: TRBJ2-7; D: -; V: TRBV20-1; size: many; DNA: TGCAGTGCCGAGTCCCCGCGGTACTACGAGCAGTACTTC; CDR3: CSAESPRYYEQYF
J: TRBJ2-5; D: -; V: TRBV11-1; size: once; DNA: TGTGCCAGCAGCTTAGTAGGATACCTAGAGACCCAGTACTTC; CDR3: CASSLVGYLETQYF
J: TRBJ1-5; D: -; V: TRBV12-3/TRBV12-4; size: many; DNA: TGTGCCAGCAGTTTTCCAGGGGAGCAGCCCCAGCATTTT; CDR3: CASSFPGEQPQHF
J: TRBJ1-4; D: -; V: TRBV12-3/TRBV12-4; size: many; DNA: TGTGCCAGCAGTCAGGGTGCAACTAATGAAAAACTGTTTTTT; CDR3: CASSQGATNEKLFF
J: TRBJ1-5; D: TRBD1; V: TRBV20-1; size: -; DNA: TGCAGTGCCAATCCTCAACAGGGGGCAGTACAGTCCCAGCATTTT; CDR3: CSANPQQGAVQSQHF
J: TRBJ2-3; D: -; V: TRBV7-9; size: few; DNA: TGTGCCGGCAGCTTAACCAGCACAGATACGCAGTATTTT; CDR3: CAGSLTSTDTQYF
J: TRBJ2-7; D: TRBD2; V: TRBV28; size: -; DNA: TGTGCCACCCGGGTGGCTAGCGGGAGTTACGAGCAGTACTTC; CDR3: CATRVASGSYEQYF
J: TRBJ2-1; D: TRBD2; V: TRBV11-2; size: medium-sized; DNA: TGTGCCAGCAGCAGAAAGGGGACTAGCGGGAACCCCAATGAGCAGTTCTTC; CDR3: CASSRKGTSGNPNEQFF
J: TRBJ2-1; D: -; V: TRBV12-3/TRBV12-4; size: once; DNA: TGTGCCAGCAATTTCAGTGGGCGAACTTTCGAGCAGTTCTTC; CDR3: CASNFSGRTFEQFF
J: TRBJ2-7; D: -; V: TRBV28; size: -; DNA: TGTGCCAGCAGTTTACCTCCCGTCAACATCTACGAGCAGTACTTC; CDR3: CASSLPPVNIYEQYF
J: TRBJ2-3; D: -; V: TRBV29-1; size: -; DNA: TGCAGCTTTTGCGGGGTAGCGTTAGATACGCAGTACTTT; CDR3: CSFCGVALDTQYF
J: TRBJ1-2; D: -; V: TRBV10-3; size: -; DNA: TGTGCCATCGGTGAGGGGCAGGGCTATGACTACACCTTC; CDR3: CAIGEGQGYDYTF
J: TRBJ1-1; D: -; V: TRBV11-2; size: -; DNA: TGTGCCAGCAGCTTACGAGTCAGCCGTGGAGACACTGAAGCTTCCTTT; CDR3: CASSLRVSRGDTEASF